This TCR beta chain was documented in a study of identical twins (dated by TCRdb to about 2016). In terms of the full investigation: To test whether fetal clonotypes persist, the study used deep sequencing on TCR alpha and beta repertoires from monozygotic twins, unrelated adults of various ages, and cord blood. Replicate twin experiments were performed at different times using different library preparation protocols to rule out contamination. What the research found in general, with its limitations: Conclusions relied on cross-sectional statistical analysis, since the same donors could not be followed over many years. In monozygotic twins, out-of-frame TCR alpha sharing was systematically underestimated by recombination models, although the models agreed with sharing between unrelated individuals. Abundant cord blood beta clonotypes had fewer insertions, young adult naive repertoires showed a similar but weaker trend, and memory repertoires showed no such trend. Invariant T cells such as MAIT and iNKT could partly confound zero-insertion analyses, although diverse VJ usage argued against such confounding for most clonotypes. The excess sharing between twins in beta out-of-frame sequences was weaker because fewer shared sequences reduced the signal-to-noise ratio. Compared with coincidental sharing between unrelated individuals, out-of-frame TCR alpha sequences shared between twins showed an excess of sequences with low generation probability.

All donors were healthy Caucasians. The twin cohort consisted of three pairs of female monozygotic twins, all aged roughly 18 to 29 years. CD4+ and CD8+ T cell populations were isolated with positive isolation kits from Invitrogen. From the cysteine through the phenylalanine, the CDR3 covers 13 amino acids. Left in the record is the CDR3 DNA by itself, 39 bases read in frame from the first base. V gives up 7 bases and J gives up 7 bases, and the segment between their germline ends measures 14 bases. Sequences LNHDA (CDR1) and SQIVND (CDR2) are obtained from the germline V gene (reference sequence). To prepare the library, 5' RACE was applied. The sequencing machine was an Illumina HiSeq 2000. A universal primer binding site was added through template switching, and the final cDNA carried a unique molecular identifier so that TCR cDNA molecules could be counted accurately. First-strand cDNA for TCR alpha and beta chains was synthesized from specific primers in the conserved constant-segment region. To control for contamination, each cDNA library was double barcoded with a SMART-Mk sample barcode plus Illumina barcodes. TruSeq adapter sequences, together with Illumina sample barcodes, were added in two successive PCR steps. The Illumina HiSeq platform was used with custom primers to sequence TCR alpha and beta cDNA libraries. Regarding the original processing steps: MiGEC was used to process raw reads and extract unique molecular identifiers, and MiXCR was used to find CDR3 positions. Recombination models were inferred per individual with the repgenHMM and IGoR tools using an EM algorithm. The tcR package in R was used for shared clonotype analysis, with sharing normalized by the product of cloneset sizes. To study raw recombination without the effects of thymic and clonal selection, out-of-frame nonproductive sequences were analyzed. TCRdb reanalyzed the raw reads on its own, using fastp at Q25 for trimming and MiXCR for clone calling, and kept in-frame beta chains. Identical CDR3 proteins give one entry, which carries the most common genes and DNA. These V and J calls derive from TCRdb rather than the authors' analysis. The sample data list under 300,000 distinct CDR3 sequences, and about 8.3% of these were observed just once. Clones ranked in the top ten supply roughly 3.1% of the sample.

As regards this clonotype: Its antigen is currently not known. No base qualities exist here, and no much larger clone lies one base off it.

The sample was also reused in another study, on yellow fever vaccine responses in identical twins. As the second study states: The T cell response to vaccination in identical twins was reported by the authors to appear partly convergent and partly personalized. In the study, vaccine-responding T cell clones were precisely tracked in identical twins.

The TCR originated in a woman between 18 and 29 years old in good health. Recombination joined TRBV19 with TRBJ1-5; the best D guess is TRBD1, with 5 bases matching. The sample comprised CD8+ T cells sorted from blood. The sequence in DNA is TGTGCCAGTACCAGTGACAGTCGACAGCCCCAGCATTTT. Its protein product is CASTSDSRQPQHF.